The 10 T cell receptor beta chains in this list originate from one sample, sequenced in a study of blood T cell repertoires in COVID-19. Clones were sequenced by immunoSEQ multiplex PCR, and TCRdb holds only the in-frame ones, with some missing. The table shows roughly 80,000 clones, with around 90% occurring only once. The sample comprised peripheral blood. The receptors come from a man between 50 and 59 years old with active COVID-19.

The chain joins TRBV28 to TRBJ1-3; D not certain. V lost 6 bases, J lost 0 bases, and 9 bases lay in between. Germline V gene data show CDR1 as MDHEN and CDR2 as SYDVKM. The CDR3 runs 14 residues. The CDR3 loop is CASSRPGSGNTIYF. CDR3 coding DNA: TGTGCCAGCAGCCGCCCGGGCTCTGGAAACACCATATATTTT.

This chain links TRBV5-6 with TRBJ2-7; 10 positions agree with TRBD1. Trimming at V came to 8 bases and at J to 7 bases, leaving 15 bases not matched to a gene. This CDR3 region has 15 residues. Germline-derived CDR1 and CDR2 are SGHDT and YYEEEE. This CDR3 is CASETGTGAWGEQYF. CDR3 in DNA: TGTGCCAGTGAGACCGGGACAGGGGCCTGGGGGGAGCAGTACTTC.

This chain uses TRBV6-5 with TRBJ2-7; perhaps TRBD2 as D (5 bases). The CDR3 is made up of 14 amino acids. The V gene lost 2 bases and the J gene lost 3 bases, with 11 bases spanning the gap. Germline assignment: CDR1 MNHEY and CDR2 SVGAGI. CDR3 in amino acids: CASSYLGGGYEQYF. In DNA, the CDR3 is TGTGCCAGCAGTTACCTAGGAGGTGGCTACGAGCAGTACTTC.

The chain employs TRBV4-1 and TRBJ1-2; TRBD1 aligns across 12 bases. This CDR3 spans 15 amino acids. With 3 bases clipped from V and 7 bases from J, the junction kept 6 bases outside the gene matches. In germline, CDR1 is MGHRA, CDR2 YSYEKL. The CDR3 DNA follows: TGCGCCAGCAGCCATGCGGGACAGGGGGCGGGTGGCTACACCTTC. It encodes CASSHAGQGAGGYTF.

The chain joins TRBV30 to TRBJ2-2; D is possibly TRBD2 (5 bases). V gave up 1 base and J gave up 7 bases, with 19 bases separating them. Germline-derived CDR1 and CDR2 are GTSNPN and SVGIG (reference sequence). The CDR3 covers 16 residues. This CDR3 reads CAWSAWGAQGNGELFF. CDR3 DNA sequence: TGTGCCTGGAGTGCCTGGGGAGCCCAAGGCAACGGGGAGCTGTTTTTT.

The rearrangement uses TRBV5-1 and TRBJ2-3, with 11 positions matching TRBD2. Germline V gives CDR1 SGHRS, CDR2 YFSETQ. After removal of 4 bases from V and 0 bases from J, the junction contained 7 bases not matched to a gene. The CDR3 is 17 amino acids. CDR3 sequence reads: CASSLGTSGLSTDTQYF. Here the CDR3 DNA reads TGCGCCAGCAGCCTGGGGACTAGCGGCCTGAGCACAGATACGCAGTATTTT.

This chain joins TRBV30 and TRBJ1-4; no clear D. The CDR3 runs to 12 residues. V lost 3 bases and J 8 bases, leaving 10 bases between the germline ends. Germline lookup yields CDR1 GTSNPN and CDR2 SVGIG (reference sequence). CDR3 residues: CAWSRSSEKLFF. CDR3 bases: TGTGCCTGGAGCCGGTCCTCAGAAAAACTGTTTTTT.

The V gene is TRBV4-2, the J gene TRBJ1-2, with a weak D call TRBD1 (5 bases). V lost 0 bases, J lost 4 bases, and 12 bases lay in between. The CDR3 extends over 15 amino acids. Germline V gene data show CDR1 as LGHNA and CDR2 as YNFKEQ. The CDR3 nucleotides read TGTGCCAGCAGCCAAGACTCGGGCAGGGTCTATGGCTACACCTTC. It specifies CASSQDSGRVYGYTF.

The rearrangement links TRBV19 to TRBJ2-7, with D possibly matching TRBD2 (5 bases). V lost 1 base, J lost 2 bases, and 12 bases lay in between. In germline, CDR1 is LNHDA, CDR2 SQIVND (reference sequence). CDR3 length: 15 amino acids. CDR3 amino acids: CASSIAGFITYEQYF. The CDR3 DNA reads TGTGCCAGTAGTATAGCGGGATTTATTACCTACGAGCAGTACTTC.

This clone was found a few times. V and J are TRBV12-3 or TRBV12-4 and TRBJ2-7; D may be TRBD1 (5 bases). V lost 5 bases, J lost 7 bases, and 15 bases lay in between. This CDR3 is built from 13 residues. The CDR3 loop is CASSLGLGVEQYF. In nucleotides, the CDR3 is TGTGCCAGCAGTCTAGGCCTAGGGGTGGAGCAGTACTTC.